The entry that follows covers one TCR beta chain sequence. Its matching antigen is unknown. Trimming cost V 0 bases and J 5 bases; bases outside gene matches: 7. CDR3 size: 16 residues. The V gene's germline CDR1 is GTSNPN and CDR2 SVGIG (reference sequence). Via the markers CD45RO/CCR7/CD25/CD127/CD95/CD27, stem cell-like memory, regulatory, central memory and naive CD4+ cells were sorted. Since all of the isolated RNA was reverse transcribed, expressed TCRB transcripts were what got sequenced. Clones were sequenced by immunoSEQ multiplex PCR, and TCRdb holds only the in-frame ones, with some missing. The sample consists of 360,000 or so clones, 15% to 20% of them appearing once. The sample belongs to a study of beta chain features in type 1 diabetes. Study-wide points: In type 1 diabetes patients, VDJ junctions had fewer insertions; deletions at these junctions were more frequent. Equally in patients and controls, shorter templates might have been favored by PCR.

Sequences were obtained from naive CD4+ T cells from blood. V and J are TRBV30 and TRBJ1-6; 7 nucleotides line up with TRBD1. This receptor was taken from a woman younger than 30 in good health. The CDR3 is CAWSVAGTEHNSPLHF. DNA of the CDR3: TGTGCCTGGAGTGTAGCCGGGACAGAACATAATTCACCCCTCCACTTT.